Detailed here is one TCR beta chain. What it binds is not known. This record comes from a study of cytomegalovirus exposure and HLA in healthy donors. Broader study findings: Accurate prediction of HLA-A and HLA-B alleles (for most subjects) was reportedly achieved from TCR beta sequences. In a later analysis, an Asian-associated ancestry cluster reportedly showed fewer N-insertions than the approximately 610-donor mean.

The study ran its PCR with 60 Vbeta and 13 Jbeta primers. Assay: immunoSEQ multiplex PCR; the TCRdb copy retains only in-frame clones and omits some. The sample shows 150,000 to 200,000 clones, roughly 80% of them seen only once. The TCR comes from a woman between 40 and 55 years old in good health and CMV-seropositive. Material for sequencing was PBMCs.

The CDR3 region has the DNA TGTGCCACCAGCAGATCCGCAGGGGGCGATTCACCCCTCCACTTT. This encodes CATSRSAGGDSPLHF. V and J are TRBV15 and TRBJ1-6; 8 nucleotides align to TRBD1. The CDR3 totals 15 residues. V was clipped by 2 bases and J by 8 bases; unmatched bases: 5. Germline V lookup: CDR1 LNHNV, CDR2 YYDKDF (reference sequence).